This TCR beta chain was obtained from a study of CD4 T cells in relation to SARS-CoV-2 and coronaviruses. Study findings and constraints: According to naive versus memory sequencing, detected responses are memory recall, not newly primed. Crossreactivity was assessed only for spike protein, not other viral proteins.

With regard to this clone: Its specificity is not known.

From germline, CDR1 is SNHLY and CDR2 FYNNEI. Trimming shortened V by 5 bases and J by 4 bases, and 11 bases separated the two germline ends. The CDR3 extends over 13 amino acids. CD4+ T cells from unexposed donors were obtained before the COVID-19 pandemic (2011-2018). CD4 enrichment then naive enrichment separated naive from memory CD4+ cells. Deep TCR-beta sequencing used DNA from uncultured naive and memory CD4+ T cells. Sequencing was performed with immunoSEQ multiplex PCR; in TCRdb, only in-frame clones are kept and a portion is missing. The table includes some 65,000 clones, about 87% detected once.

The chain uses TRBV2 and TRBJ1-2; D remains ambiguous. This TCR derives from a human donor in good health. The material sequenced was memory CD4+ T cells from PBMCs. The CDR3 nucleotides read TGTGCCAGCAGTTTGATGGGCTCCTATGGCTACACCTTC. As protein: CASSLMGSYGYTF.